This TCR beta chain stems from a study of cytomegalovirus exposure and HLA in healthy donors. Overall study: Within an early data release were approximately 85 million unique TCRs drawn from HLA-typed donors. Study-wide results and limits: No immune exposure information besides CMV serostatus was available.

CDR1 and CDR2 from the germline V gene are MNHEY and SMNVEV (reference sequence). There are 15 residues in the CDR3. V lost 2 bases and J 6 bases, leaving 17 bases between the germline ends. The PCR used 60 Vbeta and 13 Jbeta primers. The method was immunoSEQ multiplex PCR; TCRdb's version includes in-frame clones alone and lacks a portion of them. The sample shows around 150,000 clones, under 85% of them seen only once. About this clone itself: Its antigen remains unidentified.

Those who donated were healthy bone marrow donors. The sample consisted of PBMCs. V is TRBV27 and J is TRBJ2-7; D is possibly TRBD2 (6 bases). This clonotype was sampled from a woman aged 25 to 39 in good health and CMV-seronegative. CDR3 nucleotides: TGTGCCAGCAGTTTAAACGGGGGACGCCCGGGCGAGCAGTACTTC. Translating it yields CASSLNGGRPGEQYF.